These 21 T cell receptor beta chains share one sample of origin, sequenced in a study of cytomegalovirus exposure and HLA in healthy donors. With 60 Vbeta and 13 Jbeta primers, the PCR was carried out. Sequencing was performed with immunoSEQ multiplex PCR; in TCRdb, only in-frame clones are kept and a portion is missing. The sample gives 150,000 to 200,000 clones, around 77% of which show up once; 2.5% to 3.5% is in the top ten. Sequencing was performed on PBMCs. The receptors derive from a female donor in good health and CMV-seronegative.

This clone was seen once. The V call is TRBV15, the J call TRBJ1-4; D gene unclear. The V gene's germline CDR1 is LNHNV and CDR2 YYDKDF (reference sequence). The CDR3 covers 16 residues. V dropped 0 bases and J dropped 0 bases, with 8 bases sitting between them. This CDR3 reads CATSRDMATTNEKLFF. CDR3 nucleotide sequence: TGTGCCACCAGCAGAGATATGGCAACAACTAATGAAAAACTGTTTTTT.

The chain couples TRBV14 to TRBJ2-7; D call uncertain. CDR1 and CDR2 from the germline V gene are SGHDN and FVKESK. V was cut by 0 bases and J by 2 bases, with 14 bases left in between. The CDR3 sequence is 16 residues long. The CDR3 DNA is TGTGCCAGCAGCCAAGAAATGGGCAGGCGTACCTACGAGCAGTACTTC. Its protein is CASSQEMGRRTYEQYF.

The CDR3 nucleotides read TGCAGCGTAACTAGCGGGGGGGCGTCAGATACGCAGTATTTT. Amino acid sequence: CSVTSGGASDTQYF. The chain links TRBV29-1 to TRBJ2-3, with 13 positions matching TRBD2. The CDR3 runs to 14 residues. Germline loops: CDR1 SQVTM, CDR2 ANQGSEA. After removal of 6 bases from V and 4 bases from J, the junction contained 4 bases not matched to a gene.

The chain links TRBV15 to TRBJ2-7; 8 bases map to TRBD1. This CDR3 has 16 residues. Per germline, CDR1 LNHNV and CDR2 YYDKDF (reference sequence). With V trimmed by 0 bases and J by 6 bases, 10 bases remained unmatched. In DNA form, the CDR3 reads TGTGCCACCAGCAGAGATCGGGGCAGGGGGCAAGTCGAGCAGTACTTC. Its translation: CATSRDRGRGQVEQYF.

The J gene is TRBJ1-6, the V gene TRBV27, with D unclear. Between the trimmed V and J ends, which lost 6 bases and 7 bases, there was a span of 10 bases. The CDR3 has 13 residues. The germline V gene has CDR1 MNHEY and CDR2 SMNVEV (reference sequence). CDR3 DNA: TGTGCCAGCAGCGGGTTTAGGAATTCACCCCTCCACTTT. Amino acids: CASSGFRNSPLHF.

V usage is TRBV5-4 and J usage is TRBJ2-2; 10 bases align to TRBD2. Germline assignment: CDR1 SGHNT and CDR2 YYREEE (reference sequence). The CDR3 contains 18 residues. Trimming cost V 4 bases and J 1 base; bases outside gene matches: 10. The CDR3 loop is CASSPRGSGGLNTGELFF. Here the CDR3 DNA reads TGTGCCAGCAGCCCACGCGGTAGCGGGGGGTTGAACACCGGGGAGCTGTTTTTT.

The V gene is TRBV5-1, the J gene TRBJ2-7, with D possibly being TRBD2 (6 bases). Germline loops: CDR1 SGHRS, CDR2 YFSETQ. The V end was cut by 0 bases, the J end by 0 bases, with 16 bases between. The CDR3 spans 17 residues. CDR3 nucleotide sequence: TGCGCCAGCAGCTTGGATATCGGCGGAGGGAGCTCCTACGAGCAGTACTTC. It codes for CASSLDIGGGSSYEQYF.

This chain links TRBV29-1 with TRBJ2-5, with TRBD2 matching over 13 bases. This CDR3 has 16 residues. With V trimmed by 4 bases and J by 4 bases, 9 bases remained unmatched. Germline V gene data show CDR1 as SQVTM and CDR2 as ANQGSEA. CDR3 in DNA: TGCAGCGTTGCTTATATGAGGACTAGCGGGGGAGAGACCCAGTACTTC. Residues: CSVAYMRTSGGETQYF.

The chain links TRBV4-1 to TRBJ1-5, with 7 bases fitting TRBD1. J was trimmed by 5 bases and V by 4 bases; bases with no gene match: 8. Germline loops: CDR1 MGHRA, CDR2 YSYEKL. The CDR3 extends over 15 amino acids. CDR3 amino acids: CASSPGGQDYQPQHF. For the CDR3, the DNA is TGCGCCAGCAGCCCGGGCGGACAGGACTATCAGCCCCAGCATTTT.

This clone turned up a few times. The chain couples TRBV7-3 to TRBJ2-5; D possibly corresponds to TRBD2 (6 bases). The V end was cut by 5 bases, the J end by 7 bases, with 26 bases between. Germline-derived CDR1 and CDR2 are SGHTA and FQGTGA. CDR3 size: 17 residues. The CDR3 loop is CASSHNAPGQMGGTQYF. CDR3 bases: TGTGCCAGCAGCCATAACGCCCCTGGACAAATGGGGGGGACCCAGTACTTC.

The chain joins TRBV19 to TRBJ1-2, with 8 bases identical to TRBD1. V trimming: 6 bases; J trimming: 7 bases; junction bases outside the gene matches: 16. The CDR3 runs to 16 residues. CDR1 and CDR2 (germline): LNHDA, SQIVND (reference sequence). The CDR3 coding sequence is TGTGCCAGTAGGTTCCCTGCGACAGGGGCCCAGGGTGGCTACACCTTC. It codes for CASRFPATGAQGGYTF. Full variable domain (outside the CDR3, taken from reference TRBV19 and TRBJ1-2): DGGITQSPKYLFRKEGQNVTLSCEQNLNHDAMYWYRQDPGQGLRLIYYSQIVNDFQKGDIAEGYSVSREKKESFPLTVTSAQKNPTAFYLCASRFPATGAQGGYTFGSGTRLTVV.

This chain uses TRBV25-1 with TRBJ1-4, with D uncertain. The CDR3 extends over 13 amino acids. V gave up 7 bases and J gave up 6 bases, with 12 bases separating them. Germline assignment: CDR1 MGHDK and CDR2 SYGVNS. The CDR3 DNA reads TGTGCCAGCATGACCTTCGGGGATGAAAAACTGTTTTTT. Residues: CASMTFGDEKLFF.

This chain joins TRBV6-5 and TRBJ1-2, with 8 bases fitting TRBD1. Trimming at V came to 6 bases and at J to 6 bases, leaving 6 bases not matched to a gene. From germline, CDR1 is MNHEY and CDR2 SVGAGI. This CDR3 comprises 13 residues. For the CDR3, the DNA is TGTGCCAGCAGGGACAGGGTGCGTCATGGCTACACCTTC. Its translation: CASRDRVRHGYTF.

The chain recombines TRBV29-1 with TRBJ2-5; the D is unclear. V was pared by 7 bases and J by 5 bases, with 8 bases between. Germline CDR1 reads SQVTM; CDR2 reads ANQGSEA. There are 10 residues in the CDR3. The CDR3 loop reads CSARVETQYF. The CDR3 DNA reads as TGCAGCGCCCGGGTTGAGACCCAGTACTTC.

This rearrangement joins TRBV6-1 to TRBJ2-2; D call uncertain. Trimming cost V 5 bases and J 1 base, with 8 bases left between them. The V gene's germline CDR1 is MNHNS and CDR2 SASEGT. This CDR3 has 14 residues. CDR3 region: CASSLQENTGELFF. The CDR3 DNA follows: TGTGCCAGCAGTCTGCAGGAGAACACCGGGGAGCTGTTTTTT.

In its sample, this clone was seen a few times. The chain carries TRBV29-1 and TRBJ2-2, with 14 bases lining up with TRBD2. After removal of 7 bases from V and 7 bases from J, the junction contained 8 bases not matched to a gene. The CDR3 sequence is 15 residues long. Germline V gene sequence: CDR1 SQVTM, CDR2 ANQGSEA. This CDR3 reads CSALGLAGVDGELFF. In nucleotides, the CDR3 is TGCAGCGCCCTGGGACTAGCGGGAGTGGACGGGGAGCTGTTTTTT.

The table lists this clone with a few counts. V and J are TRBV5-6 and TRBJ1-2, with 9 bases that match TRBD1. This CDR3 is built from 15 residues. CDR1 SGHDT and CDR2 YYEEEE come from the germline V gene. V lost 1 base to trimming and J lost 7 bases; unmatched junction nucleotides: 8. CDR3 sequence (DNA): TGTGCCAGCAGCTTGAGTGGGACAGGGCAGCGTGGCTACACCTTC. Its translation: CASSLSGTGQRGYTF.

The chain has TRBV7-2 and TRBJ2-7; possible D gene TRBD2, 5 bases. CDR3 length: 14 amino acids. V lost 5 bases and J lost 1, with 12 bases in between. Germline V lookup: CDR1 SGHTA, CDR2 FQGNSA. The CDR3 region has the DNA TGTGCCAGCAGCGCCCCGGACTGGTCCTACGAGCAGTACTTC. It translates to CASSAPDWSYEQYF.

V is TRBV5-4 and J is TRBJ2-1; unclear D gene. The CDR3 runs to 14 residues. V was cut by 6 bases and J by 2 bases, with 12 bases left in between. Germline lookup yields CDR1 SGHNT and CDR2 YYREEE (reference sequence). CDR3 DNA: TGTGCCAGCACCATGAGGTCAACCTACAATGAGCAGTTCTTC. Translating gives CASTMRSTYNEQFF.

This clone was counted once. The V call is TRBV7-2, the J call TRBJ2-5; TRBD2 aligns across 10 bases. The J call is uncertain, as TRBJ2-7 better fits the DNA end. The CDR3 has 15 residues. Germline CDR1 reads SGHTA; CDR2 reads FQGNSA. CDR3 bases: TGTGCCAGCAGCTCGGGGGGTAGCGGGGGGCGCGAGCAGTACTTC. This codes for CASSSGGSGGREQYF.

J is TRBJ2-3 and V is TRBV5-4; 8 bases agree with TRBD2. V trimming: 4 bases; J trimming: 6 bases; junction bases outside the gene matches: 10. The CDR3 extends over 15 amino acids. Per the germline V gene, CDR1 is SGHNT and CDR2 is YYREEE (reference sequence). The CDR3 sequence is CASSPPGASGDTQYF. The DNA of the CDR3 is TGTGCCAGCAGCCCCCCCGGGGCTAGCGGGGATACGCAGTATTTT.